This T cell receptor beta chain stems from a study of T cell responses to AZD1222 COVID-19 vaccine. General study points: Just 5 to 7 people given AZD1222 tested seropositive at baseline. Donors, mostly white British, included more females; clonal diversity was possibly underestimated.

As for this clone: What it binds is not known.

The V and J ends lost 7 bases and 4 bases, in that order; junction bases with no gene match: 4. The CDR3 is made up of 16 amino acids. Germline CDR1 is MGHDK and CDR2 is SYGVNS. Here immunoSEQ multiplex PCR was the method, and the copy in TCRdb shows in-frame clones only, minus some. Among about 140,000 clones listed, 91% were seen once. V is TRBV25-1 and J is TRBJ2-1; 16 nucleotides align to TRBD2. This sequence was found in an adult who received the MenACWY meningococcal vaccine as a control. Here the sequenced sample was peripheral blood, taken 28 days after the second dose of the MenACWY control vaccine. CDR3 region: CASTPGLAGGYNEQFF. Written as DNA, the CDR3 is TGTGCCAGCACTCCGGGACTAGCGGGAGGGTACAATGAGCAGTTCTTC.